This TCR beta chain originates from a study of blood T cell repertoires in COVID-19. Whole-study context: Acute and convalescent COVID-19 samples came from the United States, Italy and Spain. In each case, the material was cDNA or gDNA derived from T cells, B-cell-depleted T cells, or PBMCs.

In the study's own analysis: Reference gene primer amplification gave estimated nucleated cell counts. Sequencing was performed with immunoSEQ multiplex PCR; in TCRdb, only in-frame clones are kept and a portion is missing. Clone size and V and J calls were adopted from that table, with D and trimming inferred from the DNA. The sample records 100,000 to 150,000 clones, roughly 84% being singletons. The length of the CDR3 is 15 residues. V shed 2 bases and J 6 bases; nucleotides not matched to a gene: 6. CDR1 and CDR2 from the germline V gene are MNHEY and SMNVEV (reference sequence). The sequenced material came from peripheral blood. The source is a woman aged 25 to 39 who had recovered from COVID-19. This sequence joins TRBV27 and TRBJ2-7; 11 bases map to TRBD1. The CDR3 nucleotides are TGTGCCAGCAGTTTACTCCGGGACAGGGGGGGCGAGCAGTACTTC. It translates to CASSLLRDRGGEQYF.